The rows below give T cell receptor beta chains drawn from one sample of a study of blood T cells in healthy people across ages. TCRdb fed the 5' RACE reads into MiXCR, producing one record per CDR3 protein. The profile shows roughly 720,000 distinct CDR3 sequences, 53% of them singletons. The sequenced sample was blood. These receptors were obtained from an elderly man in good health. Both conserved end residues are part of each CDR3. The order of the fields is CDR3 protein, CDR3 DNA, V gene, J gene, clone size, D gene. The D gene is left open where the match is weak. Clone size appears in some rows only: once, few, many, or a class for an expanded clone.

CASSPFSGNSYNEQFF,TGTGCCAGCTCACCATTCTCCGGGAACTCCTACAATGAGCAGTTCTTC,TRBV18,TRBJ2-1,few,.
CATSGGDVQHF,TGTGCCACCAGTGGGGGGGACGTCCAGCATTTT,TRBV24-1,TRBJ1-5,once,.
CSADRVSNNEQFF,TGCAGTGCGGACAGGGTTTCGAACAATGAGCAGTTCTTC,TRBV20-1,TRBJ2-1,.,TRBD1
CASSQTGTRGSIQYF,TGTGCCAGCAGCCAAACCGGGACGAGGGGGAGCATTCAGTACTTC,TRBV3-1,TRBJ2-4,.,.
CSATSGRWNEQFF,TGCAGTGCGACTAGCGGGAGGTGGAATGAGCAGTTCTTC,TRBV20-1,TRBJ2-1,few,TRBD2
CASSSIADLSYEQYF,TGTGCCAGCAGTTCGATAGCGGACCTCTCCTACGAGCAGTACTTC,TRBV28,TRBJ2-7,.,.
CASSGGITDTQYF,TGTGCCAGCAGTGGCGGGATCACAGATACGCAGTATTTT,TRBV28,TRBJ2-3,.,.
CASSSTGGGNQPQHF,TGTGCCAGCAGCTCGACAGGGGGTGGCAATCAGCCCCAGCATTTT,TRBV12-3/TRBV12-4,TRBJ1-5,.,TRBD1
CASSWGLQRKDTQYF,TGTGCCAGCAGCTGGGGACTGCAGCGAAAGGATACGCAGTATTTT,TRBV13,TRBJ2-3,.,.
CASSLLTGLSSGANVLTF,TGCGCCAGCAGCTTGCTGACAGGGCTATCTTCTGGGGCCAACGTCCTGACTTTC,TRBV5-1,TRBJ2-6,few,TRBD1
CASSYSRDGRTDTQYF,TGTGCCAGCAGTTACTCCCGGGACGGACGCACAGATACGCAGTATTTT,TRBV6-5,TRBJ2-3,few,.
CASSPGTASSGANVLTF,TGTGCCAGCAGTCCCGGGACGGCGAGCTCTGGGGCCAACGTCCTGACTTTC,TRBV11-1,TRBJ2-6,few,.
CASSKGHSPLHF,TGTGCCAGCAGCAAGGGTCATTCACCCCTCCACTTT,TRBV21-1,TRBJ1-6,.,.
CATAPPTNNEQFF,TGTGCCACGGCACCCCCTACAAACAATGAGCAGTTCTTC,TRBV10-3,TRBJ2-1,.,.
CSAGQIYGYTF,TGCAGTGCCGGTCAGATCTATGGCTACACCTTC,TRBV20-1,TRBJ1-2,few,.
CASSQGYYNEQFF,TGTGCCAGCAGCCAAGGTTACTACAATGAGCAGTTCTTC,TRBV7-2,TRBJ2-1,.,.
CASSAGQGEAKNIQYF,TGCGCCAGCAGCGCGGGACAGGGGGAGGCCAAAAACATTCAGTACTTC,TRBV5-1,TRBJ2-4,.,TRBD1
CASNPGSGGNIQYF,TGTGCCAGCAACCCGGGTAGCGGGGGGAACATTCAGTACTTC,TRBV5-4,TRBJ2-4,.,TRBD2
CSARSSAWVYEQYF,TGCAGTGCTAGAAGTTCCGCTTGGGTCTACGAGCAGTACTTC,TRBV20-1,TRBJ2-7,.,.
CASSSRLNWGETQYF,TGTGCCAGCAGTTCCCGACTGAACTGGGGAGAGACCCAGTACTTC,TRBV27,TRBJ2-5,.,.
CASSPGTSRETQYF,TGTGCCAGCAGCCCAGGGACTAGCAGGGAGACCCAGTACTTC,TRBV7-2,TRBJ2-5,few,TRBD2
CSVRRGRDYEQYF,TGCAGCGTTCGAAGGGGGCGTGACTACGAGCAGTACTTC,TRBV29-1,TRBJ2-7,few,TRBD1
CASRLDYEQYF,TGCGCCAGTCGCTTGGACTACGAGCAGTACTTC,TRBV5-1,TRBJ2-7,.,.
CASSHGTGLEQYF,TGTGCCAGCAGCCATGGGACAGGGCTCGAGCAGTACTTC,TRBV28,TRBJ2-7,.,TRBD1
CASSSSGTGPGELFF,TGTGCCAGCAGCTCGTCTGGGACAGGGCCCGGGGAGCTGTTTTTT,TRBV11-2,TRBJ2-2,.,TRBD1
CASSPHRAPGGYTF,TGTGCCAGCAGTCCCCACAGGGCCCCGGGTGGCTACACCTTC,TRBV12-3/TRBV12-4,TRBJ1-2,.,.
CASSPGGAFTYNEQFF,TGTGCCAGCAGCCCGGGAGGGGCGTTCACCTACAATGAGCAGTTCTTC,TRBV11-3,TRBJ2-1,.,TRBD2
CASTLTGVAEKLFF,TGTGCCAGCACGCTGACAGGGGTGGCTGAAAAACTGTTTTTT,TRBV2,TRBJ1-4,.,TRBD1
CASSLGTSGEQFF,TGTGCCAGCAGCTTAGGGACTAGCGGGGAGCAGTTCTTC,TRBV7-3,TRBJ2-1,few,TRBD2
CAGSLGQRLTNYGYTF,TGTGCCGGCAGTCTAGGACAGCGCCTCACTAACTATGGCTACACCTTC,TRBV6-6,TRBJ1-2,.,.
CSVEAPGRGNTEAFF,TGCAGCGTTGAAGCCCCGGGGAGAGGGAACACTGAAGCTTTCTTT,TRBV29-1,TRBJ1-1,.,.
CASSLIPQQGNYGYTF,TGCGCCAGCAGCTTAATTCCCCAGCAGGGTAATTATGGCTACACCTTC,TRBV5-1,TRBJ1-2,.,.
CASSQFPGRRGVNEQFF,TGCGCCAGCAGCCAATTCCCGGGACGGCGGGGCGTCAATGAGCAGTTCTTC,TRBV4-1,TRBJ2-1,.,.
CASSLEGDSGNTIYF,TGCGCCAGCAGCTTGGAAGGGGACTCTGGAAACACCATATATTTT,TRBV5-1,TRBJ1-3,.,.
CATSGGDREFAGANVLTF,TGTGCCACCAGTGGAGGGGACAGGGAGTTTGCTGGGGCCAACGTCCTGACTTTC,TRBV24-1,TRBJ2-6,.,TRBD1
CAISPELQGYEQYF,TGTGCCATCAGTCCGGAATTGCAGGGCTACGAGCAGTACTTC,TRBV10-3,TRBJ2-7,few,.
CAISSDRVPYEQYF,TGTGCCATCAGTTCAGACAGGGTCCCCTACGAGCAGTACTTC,TRBV10-3,TRBJ2-7,few,TRBD1
CATSGSTGGRIQPQHF,TGTGCCACCAGCGGGTCGACAGGGGGTCGTATTCAGCCCCAGCATTTT,TRBV15,TRBJ1-5,once,TRBD1
CSAYPLNEQFF,TGCAGTGCATATCCCCTCAATGAGCAGTTCTTC,TRBV20-1,TRBJ2-1,once,.
CASTSPRQGRNEQFF,TGTGCCAGCACTTCCCCGAGGCAGGGTCGGAATGAGCAGTTCTTC,TRBV6-5,TRBJ2-1,.,.
CAGTRDRVGEQFF,TGTGCCGGCACCCGGGACAGGGTGGGCGAGCAGTTCTTC,TRBV2,TRBJ2-1,.,TRBD1
CASSAGLAGDYEQYF,TGTGCCAGCAGCGCTGGACTAGCGGGGGACTACGAGCAGTACTTC,TRBV5-6,TRBJ2-7,.,TRBD2
CATSREPDYPYEQYF,TGTGCCACCAGCAGAGAGCCCGACTATCCCTACGAGCAGTACTTC,TRBV15,TRBJ2-7,.,.
CASALLAGPTDTQYF,TGTGCCAGCGCCCTTCTAGCGGGACCCACAGATACGCAGTATTTT,TRBV6-2/TRBV6-3,TRBJ2-3,.,TRBD2
CASSLKVREQYF,TGTGCCAGCAGTTTAAAAGTACGGGAGCAGTACTTC,TRBV12-3/TRBV12-4,TRBJ2-7,.,.
CASKSSGRTGEQFF,TGTGCCAGCAAATCTAGCGGGAGGACCGGGGAGCAGTTCTTC,TRBV7-2,TRBJ2-1,few,TRBD2
CASSQDRYVGELFF,TGTGCCAGCAGCCAAGATCGGTACGTCGGGGAGCTGTTTTTT,TRBV4-2,TRBJ2-2,.,.
CSASASGRGGEQFF,TGCAGTGCTAGTGCTTCCGGGAGGGGAGGGGAGCAGTTCTTC,TRBV20-1,TRBJ2-1,.,TRBD2
CASSSGGGKVEAFF,TGTGCCAGCAGCTCAGGGGGCGGGAAAGTTGAAGCTTTCTTT,TRBV7-2,TRBJ1-1,.,TRBD1
CASSLEGVSYNEQFF,TGTGCCAGCAGCTTGGAAGGGGTCTCCTACAATGAGCAGTTCTTC,TRBV5-1,TRBJ2-1,.,.
CASSSTTGGFGETQYF,TGTGCCAGCAGTTCGACAACAGGGGGCTTCGGAGAGACCCAGTACTTC,TRBV12-3/TRBV12-4,TRBJ2-5,.,TRBD1